The 30 T cell receptor beta chains listed next were all sequenced from one sample in a study of tumor and adjacent non-tumor tissue in lung cancer. The library came from three nested PCR rounds adapted from ARM-PCR protocols. From the multiplex PCR reads, TCRdb called clonotypes with MiXCR, one entry per CDR3 protein. The data contain around 140,000 distinct CDR3 sequences, 60% to 70% of them singletons. This sample's RNA came from whole unsorted tissue. Sequences were obtained from lung tumor tissue. These receptors were collected from a man in his sixties with small cell lung cancer.

This clonotype was found once. A much larger clone differs from this one at a single base, so this may be a read error. Given the absence of the conserved phenylalanine or tryptophan at the CDR3 end, a read error is likely. J is TRBJ2-1 and V is TRBV4-2; TRBD2 aligns across 7 bases. Germline-derived CDR1 and CDR2 are LGHNA and YNFKEQ. Trimming at V came to 3 bases and at J to 4 bases, leaving 6 bases not matched to a gene. This CDR3 has 15 residues. The CDR3, as DNA: TGTGCCAGCAGCCATGGTCTAGCGGAATACAATGAGCAGTTCTCC. Residues: CASSHGLAEYNEQFS.

Turning to this clonotype: The junction departs from germline at one end; a sequencing error may be responsible. The V call is TRBV20-1, the J call TRBJ2-3; D ambiguous. This CDR3 is built from 11 residues. Germline loops: CDR1 DFQATT, CDR2 SNEGSKA (reference sequence). The chain's CDR3 is CNADLVHTQYF. The CDR3 coding sequence is TGCAATGCTGACCTAGTGCATACGCAGTATTTT.

On this clonotype: A read error may be the cause here, since a much bigger clone is one base away. As the CDR3 is not closed by the conserved phenylalanine or tryptophan, this likely results from a read error. The chain joins TRBV5-6 to TRBJ1-2; the D gene is possibly TRBD1 (5 bases). Trimming shortened V by 4 bases and J by 4 bases, and 14 bases separated the two germline ends. The V gene's germline CDR1 is SGHDT and CDR2 YYEEEE. The length of the CDR3 is 14 residues. The CDR3 loop is CASSPGRVSYGYTL. In nucleotides, the CDR3 is TGTGCCAGCAGCCCGGGCAGGGTGAGCTATGGCTACACCCTC.

The table lists this clonotype with a count of one. A junction boundary mismatches the germline segment, possibly from a read error. V and J are TRBV28 and TRBJ1-5, with D possibly TRBD1 on 5 matching bases. Germline assignment: CDR1 MDHEN and CDR2 SYDVKM. The length of the CDR3 is 15 residues. The CDR3 here is CASSLRGATEQPQHF. The CDR3 nucleotides are TGTGCCAGCAGTCTCAGAGGGGCCACGGAACAGCCACAGCATTTT.

The chain joins TRBV5-6 to TRBJ2-3, with 10 positions matching TRBD1. The CDR3 extends over 14 amino acids. The V gene end was trimmed by 10 bases and the J gene end by 5 bases; junction bases not matched to a gene: 10. The germline CDR1 and CDR2 sequences are SGHDT and YYEEEE. The CDR3 nucleotides are TGTGCCTGCGGATCCGGGACAGGGGAAGATACGCAGTATTTT. Translating gives CACGSGTGEDTQYF.

The chain is built from TRBV20-1 and TRBJ2-5; D ambiguous. Germline V gene lookup returns CDR1 DFQATT and CDR2 SNEGSKA (reference sequence). V was cut by 0 bases and J by 4 bases, with 15 bases left in between. The CDR3 covers 15 residues. This CDR3 reads CSARETLEPSETQYF. The DNA for the CDR3 is TGCAGTGCTAGAGAAACCCTAGAACCCTCAGAGACCCAGTACTTC.

On this clonotype: An end of the junction does not agree with germline; a read error may underlie this. V is TRBV6-1 and J is TRBJ1-5, with a tentative D call TRBD1 (5 bases). CDR1 and CDR2 (germline): MNHNS, SASEGT. This CDR3 contains 18 residues. CDR3 nucleotide sequence: TGTGCCAGCAATGAAGCGCGTGGGGGAATTTATAGCAATCAGCCCCAGCATTTT. This gives the protein CASNEARGGIYSNQPQHF.

The chain employs TRBV4-1 and TRBJ1-2; TRBD1 matches at 9 bases. Germline V lookup: CDR1 MGHRA, CDR2 YSYEKL. The CDR3 is 16 amino acids. V was pared by 7 bases and J by 4 bases, with 13 bases of the junction left unmatched. CDR3 nucleotides: TGCGCCAGCAACCCATCAGGGACAGGGTTTAGCTATGGCTACACCTTC. Its protein product is CASNPSGTGFSYGYTF.

As concerns this clonotype: An end of the junction differs from the germline gene, which may be a read error. V usage is TRBV6-1 and J usage is TRBJ2-3, with no clear D. Germline CDR1 is MNHNS and CDR2 is SASEGT. The CDR3 contains 11 residues. CDR3 protein: CVSSLEDTQYF. DNA of the CDR3: TGTGTCAGCAGTCTAGAAGATACGCAGTATTTT.

This clonotype was detected many times. The V call is TRBV11-3, the J call TRBJ2-7; 10 nucleotides match TRBD2. Germline-derived CDR1 and CDR2 are SGHNT and YENEEA. Trimming at V came to 2 bases and at J to 5 bases, leaving 9 bases not matched to a gene. The CDR3 consists of 16 residues. The CDR3: CASSLRLAGADHEQYF. The CDR3 coding sequence is TGTGCCAGCAGCTTACGGCTAGCGGGAGCTGATCACGAGCAGTACTTC.

About this clonotype itself: A much more abundant neighbour one base away suggests this may be a read error. The J gene is TRBJ2-7, the V gene TRBV20-1; D may be TRBD1 (5 bases). CDR3 size: 13 residues. Germline assignment: CDR1 DFQATT and CDR2 SNEGSKA (reference sequence). CDR3 coding DNA: TGCAGTGATAGAGACATGGGGCGGTACGAGCAGTACTTC. This gives the protein CSDRDMGRYEQYF.

As regards this clonotype: Germline is not matched at one junction end, which may reflect a read error. This sequence joins TRBV20-1 and TRBJ2-2; 8 bases are shared with TRBD2. The CDR3 contains 19 residues. Germline CDR1 is DFQATT and CDR2 is SNEGSKA (reference sequence). The chain's CDR3 is CSTRYGQTSESEDTGELFF. DNA for the CDR3: TGCAGTACTAGATACGGACAGACTAGCGAGAGTGAGGACACCGGGGAGCTGTTTTTT.

A remark on this clonotype: The junction and the germline gene differ at one end; a read error may be behind it. V is TRBV7-8 and J is TRBJ1-3; D call uncertain. The CDR3 consists of 14 residues. The germline CDR1 and CDR2 sequences are SGHVS and FQNEAQ. CDR3 sequence (DNA): TGTGCCAGCAGCTTAGGCTCACCCGGAAACACCATAAATTTT. It encodes CASSLGSPGNTINF.

This rearrangement joins TRBV29-1 to TRBJ2-3; D may be TRBD1 (5 bases). The CDR3 has 13 residues. The germline V gene has CDR1 SQVTM and CDR2 ANQGSEA. V was clipped by 5 bases and J by 3 bases, with 12 bases between them. Here the CDR3 DNA reads TGCAGCGTTACTCAGGGCCAGACAGATACGCAGTATTTT. It codes for CSVTQGQTDTQYF.

Of note for this clonotype: The conserved phenylalanine or tryptophan normally closing the CDR3 is absent here, so this likely arose from a read error. This chain uses TRBV29-1 with TRBJ2-1; D is unresolved. Germline V gene lookup returns CDR1 SQVTM and CDR2 ANQGSEA. This CDR3 contains 13 residues. With 5 bases removed from V and 4 bases from J, the gap between germline ends came to 12 bases. CDR3 sequence (DNA): TGCAGCGTTTTACTGAGAAATTACAATGAGCAGTTCTAC. Amino acids: CSVLLRNYNEQFY.

Comments on this clonotype: The junction shows a germline mismatch at one end, possibly a read error. The gene calls are TRBV5-6 and TRBJ2-3; D is ambiguous. CDR3 length: 12 residues. The germline V gene encodes CDR1 SGHDT and CDR2 YYEEEE. In DNA form, the CDR3 reads TGTGCCAGCAGATTGGGAAGGGATACGCAGTATTTT. Encoded protein: CASRLGRDTQYF.

As concerns this clonotype: The junction does not match germline at one end; this may be a read error. The chain couples TRBV10-3 to TRBJ1-4; the match to TRBD1 covers 9 bases. CDR3 length: 15 residues. The germline V gene has CDR1 ENHRY and CDR2 SYGVKD. CDR3 in DNA: TGTGTCATCAGTGAGTCGGGGACAGGGAATGAAAAACTGTTTTTT. The encoded protein is CVISESGTGNEKLFF.

A few counts support this clonotype. The gene calls are TRBV11-2 and TRBJ2-3; D possibly matches TRBD1 or TRBD2 (5 bases each). The CDR3 totals 14 residues. Germline assignment: CDR1 SGHAT and CDR2 FQNNGV. V lost 7 bases and J lost 4, with 15 bases in between. This CDR3 is CASNPRVRADTQYF. The CDR3 DNA follows: TGTGCCAGCAACCCCAGGGTGAGGGCAGATACGCAGTATTTT.

This clonotype has only a few counts. The chain carries TRBV20-1 and TRBJ2-5; TRBD2 matches at 12 bases. This CDR3 is built from 15 residues. Germline assignment: CDR1 DFQATT and CDR2 SNEGSKA (reference sequence). With 2 bases clipped from V and 5 bases from J, the junction kept 6 bases outside the gene matches. The chain's CDR3 is CSARPRLAGVETQYF. CDR3 bases: TGCAGTGCTAGACCTCGACTAGCGGGAGTTGAGACCCAGTACTTC.

As DNA, the CDR3 is TGTGCCAGCAGCTCTTCCCCAGGGGTCACTGAAGCTTTCTTT. This encodes CASSSSPGVTEAFF. This rearrangement joins TRBV11-3 to TRBJ1-1; D perhaps matches TRBD1 (6 bases). The germline V and J ends were trimmed by 4 bases and 4 bases, with 13 bases remaining between them. Looked up from germline, CDR1 is SGHNT and CDR2 is YENEEA. The CDR3 has 14 residues.

On this clonotype: Given a much more abundant clone one base away, this may be a read error. J is TRBJ2-5 and V is TRBV20-1; D is uncertain. CDR1 is DFQATT and CDR2 is SNEGSKA in the germline V gene (reference sequence). V lost 0 bases to trimming and J lost 5 bases, with 16 bases between them. The CDR3 runs 15 residues. CDR3 DNA sequence: TGCAGTGCTAGAGAAGGACGAATTTTTAAGGAGACCCAGTACTTC. This translates into CSAREGRIFKETQYF.

In nucleotides, the CDR3 is TGCAGTGCTATAGTATCCAGCGGGTCGGGCTACAATGAGCAGTTCTTC. Translated, it gives CSAIVSSGSGYNEQFF. The chain is built from TRBV20-1 and TRBJ2-1; maybe TRBD2 (6 bases). The CDR3 is 16 residues long. V was shortened by 4 bases and J by 3 bases, with 19 bases between the two germline ends. CDR1 DFQATT and CDR2 SNEGSKA come from the germline V gene (reference sequence).

The chain has TRBV7-9 and TRBJ2-3; 9 nucleotides agree with TRBD1. CDR3 length: 14 residues. The V and J ends lost 4 bases and 6 bases, in that order; junction bases with no gene match: 5. Germline loops: CDR1 SEHNR, CDR2 FQNEAQ (reference sequence). CDR3 DNA: TGTGCCAGCAGCTCTCTGGGACAGGGTGATACGCAGTATTTT. Translation gives CASSSLGQGDTQYF. Complete variable domain (other parts from reference TRBV7-9 and TRBJ2-3): DTGVSQNPRHKITKRGQNVTFRCDPISEHNRLYWYRQTLGQGPEFLTYFQNEAQLEKSRLLSDRFSAERPKGSFSTLEIQRTEQGDSAMYLCASSSLGQGDTQYFGPGTRLTVL.

This clonotype was counted once. The junction shows a germline mismatch at one end, possibly a read error. This chain joins TRBV11-3 and TRBJ2-1; 13 bases agree with TRBD2. This CDR3 is built from 15 residues. Germline assignment: CDR1 SGHNT and CDR2 YENEEA. CDR3 sequence reads: CASSLGTSGRYEQLF. In nucleotides, the CDR3 is TGTGCCAGCAGCTTAGGGACTAGCGGGAGATATGAGCAATTATTC.

As for this clonotype: A much more abundant neighbour one base away suggests this may be a read error. The gene calls are TRBV20-1 and TRBJ1-5, with D tentatively TRBD1 (6 bases). The CDR3 loop spans 15 amino acids. Germline V gene lookup returns CDR1 DFQATT and CDR2 SNEGSKA (reference sequence). Trimming left V 4 bases short and J 5 bases short, with 18 bases between. In nucleotides, the CDR3 is TGCAGTGCTAACGGACAGCATGGCCTGCATCAGCCCCAGCATTTT. Protein sequence: CSANGQHGLHQPQHF.

Note on this clonotype: Since a much larger clone is just one base distant, this may be a read error. The chain uses TRBV4-2 and TRBJ2-7, with 7 bases fitting TRBD2. Germline CDR1 reads LGHNA; CDR2 reads YNFKEQ. The CDR3 sequence is 16 residues long. CDR3: CASRQDWGGAAYEQYF. The CDR3 nucleotides read TGTGCCAGCAGACAAGATTGGGGAGGGGCGGCCTACGAGCAGTACTTC.

The rearrangement links TRBV20-1 to TRBJ2-6; TRBD2 agrees at 8 bases. CDR1 and CDR2 (germline): DFQATT, SNEGSKA (reference sequence). Trimming cost V 0 bases and J 16 bases; bases outside gene matches: 14. This CDR3 has 15 amino acids. CDR3 in DNA: TGCAGTGCTAGAGATGATGCTAGCGGGTTGTCCGTTCTGACTTTC. It codes for CSARDDASGLSVLTF.

The rearrangement uses TRBV20-1 and TRBJ2-5; the D gene is possibly TRBD2 (5 bases). This CDR3 has 15 amino acids. The germline gives CDR1 DFQATT, CDR2 SNEGSKA (reference sequence). Trimming removed 6 bases at V and 4 bases at J, with 21 bases between. The CDR3 DNA sequence: TGCAGTGCACCCGAGCGGACGGGCGTAGGAGAGACCCAGTACTTC. This codes for CSAPERTGVGETQYF.

The chain employs TRBV11-2 and TRBJ2-5; D might be TRBD2 (5 bases). This CDR3 spans 12 amino acids. CDR1 and CDR2 from the germline V gene are SGHAT and FQNNGV. For the CDR3, the DNA is TGTGCTGGCAGCGTAACCGGGATCCAAGAATACTTC. Translation gives CAGSVTGIQEYF. Based on the CDR3 plus reference TRBV11-2 and TRBJ2-5, the full variable domain is EAGVAQSPRYKIIEKRQSVAFWCNPISGHATLYWYQQILGQGPKLLIQFQNNGVVDDSQLPKDRFSAERLKGVDSTLKIQPAKLEDSAVYLCAGSVTGIQEYFGPGTRLLVL.

Note on this clonotype: A read error may explain this, as a much larger clone is one base away. V usage is TRBV7-3 and J usage is TRBJ2-3; 14 bases match TRBD2. Germline V gene lookup returns CDR1 SGHTA and CDR2 FQGTGA. This CDR3 has 16 amino acids. V shed 3 bases, J shed 5 bases, and the junction held 4 bases outside the gene matches. CDR3 DNA sequence: TGTGCCAGCAGCTTGGGACTAGCGGGAGTAGGAGATACGCAGTATTTT. Protein: CASSLGLAGVGDTQYF.